Ten or more counts support the clone carrying this T cell receptor (beta chain). Antigen specificity is unknown. TCRdb itself ran the reads through MiXCR, one entry per CDR3 protein. The table records more than 90,000 distinct CDR3 sequences, over 9.5% of them present only once. This entry belongs to a study of T cell repertoires in cytomegalovirus infection. Study-wide context: Indicated by public TCR beta signatures were CMV infection and matching HLA type. Findings and caveats of the study: In two of eight donors, the top clonotype was HLA-C-restricted CMV-specific. Summed frequency of shared TCR beta families picked out CMV carriers who also had the relevant HLA.

The receptor was isolated from a human donor in good health (CMV status not recorded). Some clones in this sample may be carry-over from other donors' samples. The sample consisted of PBMCs, sequenced either directly or after in vitro stimulation (not recorded which).

CDR3 in DNA: TGTGCCAGCAGGGGACTAGCGGGAGGGCTGGGGACCCAGTACTTC. Protein product: CASRGLAGGLGTQYF. V is TRBV28 and J is TRBJ2-5; 16 bases match TRBD2. CDR3 length: 15 amino acids. Germline V gene sequence: CDR1 MDHEN, CDR2 SYDVKM. After removal of 6 bases from V and 7 bases from J, the junction contained 5 bases not matched to a gene.